What follows describes a single T cell receptor beta chain. Its antigen remains unidentified. Study processing details: After removing out-of-frame reads, millions of distinct TCRbeta sequences remained. This table comes from immunoSEQ multiplex PCR, and its TCRdb copy is limited to in-frame clones, with some not included. V, J and clone size were drawn from that table, and D and trimming were deduced from the DNA. The repertoire holds more than 45,000 clones, with 70% to 85% as singletons. Single viable CD3+CD4+CD8-CD45RO+ cells were sorted as the memory CD4+ T cells. This CDR3 has 14 residues. CDR1 is SGHNT, CDR2 YYREEE, per germline (reference sequence). Trimming removed 6 bases from V and 0 bases from J, with 12 bases in between. This record comes from a study of memory CD4+ T cells and cytomegalovirus serostatus. General observations from the study: Suggested: most of the CMV-linked TCR signature lies in CD4+ memory cells. Each of approximately 61 CMV-associated TCRbeta sequences occurred in one to five individuals. A US-trained random forest predicted CMV serostatus with median AUC around 0.9.

The sequenced sample was memory CD4+ T cells from blood. This chain joins TRBV5-4 and TRBJ1-1, with a possible D match to TRBD1 (6 bases). The sequence derives from an adult in good health and CMV-seronegative. CDR3 amino acids: CASTNRAMNTEAFF. In DNA, the CDR3 is TGTGCCAGCACTAACAGGGCTATGAACACTGAAGCTTTCTTT. The variable domain in full, with the rest retrieved from reference TRBV5-4 and TRBJ1-1, is ETGVTQSPTHLIKTRGQQVTLRCSSQSGHNTVSWYQQALGQGPQFIFQYYREEENGRGNFPPRFSGLQFPNYSSELNVNALELDDSALYLCASTNRAMNTEAFFGQGTRLTVV.